This T cell receptor beta chain was recovered during a study of CD8+ T cells in alopecia areata. About the study: Tofacitinib administration to treated patients was oral, at 5 to 10 mg twice daily. Tofacitinib therapy took 6 to 18 months; 6 months off drug came after.

Study results and caveats: Elevated clonality characterized lesional scalp relative to normal scalp, particularly in alopecia totalis/universalis.

A word on this clone: As yet, its antigen is unknown. The same CDR3 also results from other DNA sequences found in this sample.

The CDR3 is 13 amino acids. Deletions cut 5 bases from V and 2 bases from J, with 10 bases between. CDR1 and CDR2 (germline): MNHEY, SMNVEV (reference sequence). Specimens obtained from alopecia areata patients comprised lesional scalp punch biopsies and peripheral blood. cDNA prepared by RNA extraction and subsequent reverse transcription served as the template for sequencing. Clones were sequenced by immunoSEQ multiplex PCR, and TCRdb holds only the in-frame ones, with some missing. The sample shows 150,000 or so clones, about nine tenths of them seen only once. The source material was CD8+ T cells sorted from blood, sampled at week 0. This TCR was recovered from a human donor with alopecia areata. The rearrangement uses TRBV27 and TRBJ2-7; D gene ambiguous. CDR3 DNA: TGTGCCAGCAGTCTAGGACCTACCTACGAGCAGTACTTC. It specifies CASSLGPTYEQYF.